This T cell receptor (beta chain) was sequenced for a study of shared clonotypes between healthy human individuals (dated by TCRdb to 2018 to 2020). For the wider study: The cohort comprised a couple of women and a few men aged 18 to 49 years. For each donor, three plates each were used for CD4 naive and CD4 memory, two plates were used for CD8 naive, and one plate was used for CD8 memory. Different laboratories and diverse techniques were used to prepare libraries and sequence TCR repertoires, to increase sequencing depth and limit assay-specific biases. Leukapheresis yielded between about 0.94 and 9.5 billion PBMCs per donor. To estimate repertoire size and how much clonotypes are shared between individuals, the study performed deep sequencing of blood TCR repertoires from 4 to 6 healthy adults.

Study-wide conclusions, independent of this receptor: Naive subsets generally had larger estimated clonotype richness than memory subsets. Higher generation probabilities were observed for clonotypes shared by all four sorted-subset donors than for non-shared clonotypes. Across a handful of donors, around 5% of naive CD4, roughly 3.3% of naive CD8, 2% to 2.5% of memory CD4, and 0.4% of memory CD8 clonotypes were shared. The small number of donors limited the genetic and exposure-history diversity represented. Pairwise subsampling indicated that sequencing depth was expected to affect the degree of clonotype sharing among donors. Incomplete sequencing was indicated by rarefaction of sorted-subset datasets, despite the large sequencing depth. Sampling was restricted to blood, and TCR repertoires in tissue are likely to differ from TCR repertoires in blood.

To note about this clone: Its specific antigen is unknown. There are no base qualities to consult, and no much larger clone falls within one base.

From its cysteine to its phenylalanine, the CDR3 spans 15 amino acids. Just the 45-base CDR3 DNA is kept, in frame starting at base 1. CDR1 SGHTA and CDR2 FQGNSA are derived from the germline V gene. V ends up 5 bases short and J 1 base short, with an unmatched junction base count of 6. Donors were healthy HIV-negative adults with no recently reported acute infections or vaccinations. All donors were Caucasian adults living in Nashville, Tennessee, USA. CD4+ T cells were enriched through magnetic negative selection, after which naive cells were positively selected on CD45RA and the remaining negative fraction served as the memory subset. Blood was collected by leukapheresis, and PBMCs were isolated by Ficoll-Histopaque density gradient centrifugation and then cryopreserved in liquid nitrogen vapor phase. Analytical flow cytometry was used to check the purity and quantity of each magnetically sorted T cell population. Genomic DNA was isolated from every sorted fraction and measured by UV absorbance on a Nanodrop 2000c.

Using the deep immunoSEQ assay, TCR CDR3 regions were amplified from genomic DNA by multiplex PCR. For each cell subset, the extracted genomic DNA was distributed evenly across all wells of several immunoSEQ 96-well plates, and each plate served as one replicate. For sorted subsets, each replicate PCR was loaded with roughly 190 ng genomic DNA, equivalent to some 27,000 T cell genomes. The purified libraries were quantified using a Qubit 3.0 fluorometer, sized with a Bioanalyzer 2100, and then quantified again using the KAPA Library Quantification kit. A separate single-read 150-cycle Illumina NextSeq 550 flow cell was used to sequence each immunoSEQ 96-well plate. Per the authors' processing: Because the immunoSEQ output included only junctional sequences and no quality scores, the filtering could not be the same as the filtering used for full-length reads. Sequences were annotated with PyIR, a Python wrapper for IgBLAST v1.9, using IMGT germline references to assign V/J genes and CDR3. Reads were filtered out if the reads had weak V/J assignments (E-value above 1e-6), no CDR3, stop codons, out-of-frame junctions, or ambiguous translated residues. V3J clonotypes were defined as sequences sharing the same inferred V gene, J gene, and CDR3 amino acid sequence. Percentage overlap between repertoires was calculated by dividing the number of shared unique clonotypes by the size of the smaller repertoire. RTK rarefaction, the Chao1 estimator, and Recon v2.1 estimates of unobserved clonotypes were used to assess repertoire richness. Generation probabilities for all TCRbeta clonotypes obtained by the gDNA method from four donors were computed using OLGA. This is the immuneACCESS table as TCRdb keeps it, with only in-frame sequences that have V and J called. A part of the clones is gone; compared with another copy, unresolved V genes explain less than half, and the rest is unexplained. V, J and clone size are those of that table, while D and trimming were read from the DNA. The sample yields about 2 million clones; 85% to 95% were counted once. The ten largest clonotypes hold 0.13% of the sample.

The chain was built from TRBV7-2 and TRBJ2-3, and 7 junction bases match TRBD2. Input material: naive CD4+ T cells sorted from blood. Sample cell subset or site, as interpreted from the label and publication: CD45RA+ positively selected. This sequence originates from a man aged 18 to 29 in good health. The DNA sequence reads TGTGCCAGCAGCGAGCGGGACGGAGGCACAGATACGCAGTATTTT. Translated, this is CASSERDGGTDTQYF.